This T cell receptor beta chain was recorded in a study of human T cells and chemical hapten exposure (dated by TCRdb to about 2021). About the full investigation: For sensitization, 2% DPC in acetone was applied to a roughly 2 cm by roughly 2 cm area of upper inner arm skin. Throughout the roughly 23-week study period, patients were also given weekly therapeutic DPC doses on the scalp. Patch testing on the upper back used Finn chambers containing 0.01% DPC, with scoring done after 6 days according to International Contact Dermatitis Research Group standards. The mostly female patient cohort included alopecia areata with under or over 50% scalp involvement, alopecia totalis and alopecia universalis. Libraries were pooled for sequencing, and variation in per-sample TCR yields was attributed mainly to small differences in library volumes within the pool. Peripheral blood TCR repertoire changes were tracked in vivo in alopecia patients during primary and secondary sensitization to the hapten diphenylcyclopropenone (DPC). Blood was sampled from patients pre-sensitization (week 0) and at 2, 6 and about 24 weeks after DPC sensitization. Twenty-nine alopecia patients gave blood for TCR sequencing at one to four time points (pre-sensitization, 2, 6 and 24 weeks). Paper-wide results and their limitations: Significantly more large CDR3 similarity clusters were formed by expanded TCRs than by pre-sensitization or healthy control sets, consistent with antigen-driven responses. DPC sensitization did not change how many TCRs were above 1 in 1000 frequency, and no evidence was found of alterations in global repertoire structure. Patch test score correlated positively with the number of PT1 expanded TCRs, reaching significance at thresholds 8, 16 and 32 but not at 4. Because all patients had alopecia, a presumed autoimmune disease, the immune response of the patients might differ from that of healthy individuals. After repeated subsampling, the strength of the expansion versus patch-test correlation and the threshold at which it became significant changed.

The library was built by means of RACE. For sequencing, a NextSeq 500 was employed. During library preparation, unique molecular identifiers were attached to individual cDNA molecules so that TCRs could be counted quantitatively and reproducibly. Both TCR alpha and TCR beta chains were sequenced from each blood RNA sample. The study's processing was this. Samples had a median of 95,638 TCRs, with a range from roughly 23,224 to 750,000. The Decombinator software suite was used to annotate the V, J and CDR3 of the TCR reads. For PS versus PT1 abundance plots, all samples were subsampled to the same number of TCRs (28,000). TCRs were defined as expanded if absent before sensitization and observed at least eight times at the 2-week time point. Using fastp at Q25 and MiXCR, TCRdb reprocessed the public reads and kept productive beta chains. A single entry per CDR3 protein holds the most common genes and DNA from its merged rows. TCRdb's processing, not the authors' own work, is the source of the V and J calls. In all, the sample holds roughly 53,000 distinct CDR3 sequences, and 9.9% of those were seen once. The ten largest account for roughly 17% of the sample.

What the time point label conveys for this sample: patch test 3, about 24 weeks after DPC sensitization. Per the publication, the treatment or condition label means: therapeutic diphenylcyclopropenone sensitization with weekly scalp DPC. At every patch-test visit, the blood draw took place before the patch test was put on. Patients were considered eligible if aged 18 to 70, diagnosed with alopecia and deemed suitable for DPC therapy, and patients were excluded if pregnant. Unfractionated whole blood was collected in Tempus Blood RNA tubes, and total RNA was extracted from that blood. As for this clonotype: Its antigen is currently not known. Base qualities are not recorded, but no much larger clone differs from it by a single base.

This material consisted of whole blood, taken in connection with sensitization to the hapten diphenylcyclopropenone (DPC). This TCR was recovered from a middle-aged woman with alopecia areata. Some clones in this sample may be carry-over from other donors' samples.

The DNA sequence reads TGCGCCAGCAGCCTCAGACAGTTCCAAGAGACCCAGTACTTC. Translated, this is CASSLRQFQETQYF. The receptor chain draws on TRBV5-1 and TRBJ2-5; possibly the D gene is TRBD1, per 5 matching bases. V loses 4 bases, J loses 1 base, and the germline ends lie 11 bases apart. The germline V gene sets CDR1 to SGHRS and CDR2 to YFSETQ. The CDR3 spans 14 residues, from the cysteine through the phenylalanine. The only DNA kept is the CDR3, 42 bases in frame from the first base.